These T cell receptor beta chains were read from a single sample in a study of cytomegalovirus exposure and HLA in healthy donors. TCRdb's table, derived via immunoSEQ multiplex PCR, lists solely in-frame clones and lacks some. The sample has roughly 150,000 clones, roughly 68% seen once. Sequencing was done on a sample of PBMCs. The receptors were sampled from a man younger than 45 in good health and CMV-seropositive. The CDR3 runs from the conserved cysteine through the conserved F or W. D genes are given only for firm matches. The listing skips clone size in some rows; elsewhere it reads once, few, many or a size class.

clone size: .; D gene: .; V gene: TRBV27; J gene: TRBJ2-7; CDR3 DNA: TGTGCCAGTGGACCGACAGTTCCACCCTACGAGCAGTACTTC; CDR3 protein: CASGPTVPPYEQYF
clone size: .; D gene: TRBD1; V gene: TRBV6-6; J gene: TRBJ2-7; CDR3 DNA: TGTGCCAGCAGGGAGGCCGGGACAGGGGGAGGAGAGCAGTACTTC; CDR3 protein: CASREAGTGGGEQYF
clone size: few; D gene: TRBD1; V gene: TRBV6-5; J gene: TRBJ2-5; CDR3 DNA: TGTGCCAGCAGAGAACAGGGGGCGGAGACCCAGTACTTC; CDR3 protein: CASREQGAETQYF
clone size: .; D gene: TRBD2; V gene: TRBV7-7; J gene: TRBJ2-1; CDR3 DNA: TGTGCTAGCAGCCCGGGACTAGCGGGAGGGAAATACAATGAGCAGTTCTTC; CDR3 protein: CASSPGLAGGKYNEQFF
clone size: .; D gene: .; V gene: TRBV15; J gene: TRBJ1-3; CDR3 DNA: TGTGCCACCAGCAGAGATCCGGGGAGCTCTGGAAACACCATATATTTT; CDR3 protein: CATSRDPGSSGNTIYF
clone size: .; D gene: .; V gene: TRBV27; J gene: TRBJ1-1; CDR3 DNA: TGTGCCGCAGCGGAATACACGAACACTGAAGCTTTCTTT; CDR3 protein: CAAAEYTNTEAFF
clone size: few; D gene: .; V gene: TRBV7-7; J gene: TRBJ1-1; CDR3 DNA: TGTGCTAGCAGCTACAGGGTGAACACTGAAGCTTTCTTT; CDR3 protein: CASSYRVNTEAFF
clone size: .; D gene: TRBD2; V gene: TRBV7-9; J gene: TRBJ2-3; CDR3 DNA: TGTGCCAGCAGCCCTCCCGGGACTAGCGGGACAGATACGCAGTATTTT; CDR3 protein: CASSPPGTSGTDTQYF
clone size: few; D gene: TRBD2; V gene: TRBV7-9; J gene: TRBJ2-7; CDR3 DNA: TGTGCCGGCGGGACTAGCGGCTCCTACGAGCAGTACTTC; CDR3 protein: CAGGTSGSYEQYF
clone size: .; D gene: .; V gene: TRBV10-3; J gene: TRBJ1-2; CDR3 DNA: TGTGCCATCTCAGTAGAGGCGAGTGGAAGTGGCTACACCTTC; CDR3 protein: CAISVEASGSGYTF
clone size: .; D gene: .; V gene: TRBV9; J gene: TRBJ2-5; CDR3 DNA: TGTGCCAGCAGCGCGACTGAAGAGACCCAGTACTTC; CDR3 protein: CASSATEETQYF
clone size: .; D gene: TRBD2; V gene: TRBV15; J gene: TRBJ2-1; CDR3 DNA: TGTGCCACCAGCAGAGTAAGTCTAGCGGGAGTGAATGAGCAGTTCTTC; CDR3 protein: CATSRVSLAGVNEQFF
clone size: .; D gene: TRBD1; V gene: TRBV5-4; J gene: TRBJ1-6; CDR3 DNA: TGTGCCAGCAGCCGGGACAGCTATAATTCACCCCTCCACTTT; CDR3 protein: CASSRDSYNSPLHF
clone size: few; D gene: TRBD1; V gene: TRBV10-2; J gene: TRBJ2-2; CDR3 DNA: TGCGCCAGCAGTGAGGGACAGGGGAACACCGGGGAGCTGTTTTTT; CDR3 protein: CASSEGQGNTGELFF
clone size: few; D gene: .; V gene: TRBV12-5; J gene: TRBJ2-2; CDR3 DNA: TGTGCTAGTGGTTTGGTAGGGGCAGGGATAAACACCGGGGAGCTGTTTTTT; CDR3 protein: CASGLVGAGINTGELFF
clone size: .; D gene: TRBD1; V gene: TRBV6-1; J gene: TRBJ1-3; CDR3 DNA: TGTGCCAGCAGTCAGGACAGGCAAGCAGGAAACACCATATATTTT; CDR3 protein: CASSQDRQAGNTIYF
clone size: .; D gene: TRBD2; V gene: TRBV9; J gene: TRBJ2-3; CDR3 DNA: TGTGCCAGCAGCACTAGCGGGGGCCTCACAGATACGCAGTATTTT; CDR3 protein: CASSTSGGLTDTQYF
clone size: .; D gene: .; V gene: TRBV6-1; J gene: TRBJ2-7; CDR3 DNA: TGTGCCAGCAGTGAAGCCTTCCCCCGCTCCTACGAGCAGTACTTC; CDR3 protein: CASSEAFPRSYEQYF
clone size: .; D gene: TRBD2; V gene: TRBV7-3; J gene: TRBJ2-1; CDR3 DNA: TGTGCCAGCAGCTTAGCGGGAGCGTTAGATGAGCAGTTCTTC; CDR3 protein: CASSLAGALDEQFF
clone size: .; D gene: .; V gene: TRBV5-6; J gene: TRBJ2-1; CDR3 DNA: TGTGCCAGCAGCACCTCGCAGGCAATGGAGCAGTTCTTC; CDR3 protein: CASSTSQAMEQFF
clone size: .; D gene: TRBD2; V gene: TRBV5-1; J gene: TRBJ2-7; CDR3 DNA: TGCGCCAGCAGCTTAAGGACTAGCGGGATCTACGAGCAGTACTTC; CDR3 protein: CASSLRTSGIYEQYF
clone size: .; D gene: .; V gene: TRBV27; J gene: TRBJ2-7; CDR3 DNA: TGTGCCAGCAGTTCCGCGGGTAGCTACACCTACGAGCAGTACTTC; CDR3 protein: CASSSAGSYTYEQYF
clone size: few; D gene: TRBD2; V gene: TRBV9; J gene: TRBJ2-3; CDR3 DNA: TGTGCCAGCAGCGATGGACTAGCGGGAGAGGTATATACGCAGTATTTT; CDR3 protein: CASSDGLAGEVYTQYF
clone size: .; D gene: TRBD1; V gene: TRBV6-1; J gene: TRBJ2-7; CDR3 DNA: TGTGCCAGCATGAGGGGACAGGTGATCTCCTACGAGCAGTACTTC; CDR3 protein: CASMRGQVISYEQYF
clone size: .; D gene: .; V gene: TRBV7-9; J gene: TRBJ1-2; CDR3 DNA: TGTGCCAGCAGATCAGGTGGCTCCTATGGCTACACCTTC; CDR3 protein: CASRSGGSYGYTF
clone size: .; D gene: TRBD2; V gene: TRBV27; J gene: TRBJ2-7; CDR3 DNA: TGTGCCAGCAGTTTTCACGGACTAGCGGGAGACTACGAGCAGTACTTC; CDR3 protein: CASSFHGLAGDYEQYF
clone size: .; D gene: .; V gene: TRBV5-1; J gene: TRBJ2-5; CDR3 DNA: TGCGCCAGCAGCTTGGTCCCAATTCAAGAGACCCAGTACTTC; CDR3 protein: CASSLVPIQETQYF
clone size: few; D gene: .; V gene: TRBV5-4; J gene: TRBJ2-7; CDR3 DNA: TGTGCCAGCAGCTTAAGAGCAGAGGACTACGAGCAGTACTTC; CDR3 protein: CASSLRAEDYEQYF
clone size: .; D gene: TRBD1; V gene: TRBV28; J gene: TRBJ1-2; CDR3 DNA: TGTGCCAGCAGTCTATCGACAGGGTTGAGCGGCTACACCTTC; CDR3 protein: CASSLSTGLSGYTF
clone size: few; D gene: TRBD1; V gene: TRBV27; J gene: TRBJ2-3; CDR3 DNA: TGTGCCAGCAGGATTGATGCAGGGGGCCTCTTATCTAGCACAGATACGCAGTATTTT; CDR3 protein: CASRIDAGGLLSSTDTQYF
clone size: .; D gene: TRBD2; V gene: TRBV4-1; J gene: TRBJ2-2; CDR3 DNA: TGCGCCAGCAGCCAAGTGCAAGCGGGAGGACGAACCGGGGAGCTGTTTTTT; CDR3 protein: CASSQVQAGGRTGELFF
clone size: once; D gene: TRBD1; V gene: TRBV6-4; J gene: TRBJ2-7; CDR3 DNA: TGTGCCAGCAGTGACGATCCGGGACAGATAACCAGGACAGCCCGGACCCTTTACGAGCAGTACTTC; CDR3 protein: CASSDDPGQITRTARTLYEQYF
clone size: .; D gene: .; V gene: TRBV29-1; J gene: TRBJ1-1; CDR3 DNA: TGCAGCGTCGGTCTGAGAGAGGACACTGAAGCTTTCTTT; CDR3 protein: CSVGLREDTEAFF
clone size: .; D gene: TRBD2; V gene: TRBV19; J gene: TRBJ2-1; CDR3 DNA: TGTGCCAGTAGTTATGGACTAGCGACCCCTGATGAGCAGTTCTTC; CDR3 protein: CASSYGLATPDEQFF
clone size: .; D gene: .; V gene: TRBV12-5; J gene: TRBJ1-4; CDR3 DNA: TGTGCTAGTGGTTTGGCCCCGATGGGGGCCGGGGGGGAAAAACTGTTTTTT; CDR3 protein: CASGLAPMGAGGEKLFF